This TCR beta chain was found in a study of blood T cell repertoires in COVID-19. The V and J ends lost 2 bases and 7 bases respectively, with 11 bases between them. There are 13 residues in the CDR3. Per the original methods: The assay estimated nucleated cells by amplifying reference gene primers. Produced via immunoSEQ multiplex PCR; TCRdb's table is partial and in-frame only. From that table come the V and J calls and clone size; the DNA was used to work out D and trimming. Of about 190,000 clones detected, 84% appear once; the ten largest clones hold approximately 3%. Sequencing used PBMCs or T cells enriched from blood (not recorded which). The chain joins TRBV12-3 or TRBV12-4 to TRBJ1-1; possible D gene TRBD1, 5 bases. This TCR was recovered from a woman in her thirties who had recovered from COVID-19. The CDR3 region has the DNA TGTGCCAGCAGTTTATTGGGGGGAGGTGAAGCTTTCTTT. Translated, it gives CASSLLGGGEAFF.